The 14 T cell receptor beta chains below all came from one sample that was sequenced in a study of early T cells in non-severe SARS-CoV-2 infection. TCRdb used MiXCR to reprocess the 5' RACE reads, holding one entry per CDR3 protein. The table shows some 57,000 distinct CDR3 sequences, with 10% to 15% occurring only once. The specimen sequenced was whole blood. The receptors were sampled from an adult who was a healthcare worker with PCR-confirmed SARS-CoV-2 infection or an uninfected control (not recorded which).

This chain joins TRBV11-2 and TRBJ2-7, with TRBD2 as a possible D gene (5 bases). There are 13 residues in the CDR3. Looked up from germline, CDR1 is SGHAT and CDR2 is FQNNGV. Trimming shortened V by 5 bases and J by 4 bases, and 12 bases separated the two germline ends. CDR3 in amino acids: CASSPPEGYEQYF. The CDR3 bases are TGTGCCAGCAGCCCACCCGAGGGATACGAGCAGTACTTC. Full variable domain (missing parts from reference TRBV11-2 and TRBJ2-7): EAGVAQSPRYKIIEKRQSVAFWCNPISGHATLYWYQQILGQGPKLLIQFQNNGVVDDSQLPKDRFSAERLKGVDSTLKIQPAKLEDSAVYLCASSPPEGYEQYFGPGTRLTVT.

This clonotype was seen a few times. The rearrangement joins TRBV6-2 or TRBV6-3 to TRBJ2-1, with 15 positions matching TRBD2. The ends lost 4 bases at V and 15 bases at J; junction bases unmatched: 7. CDR3 length: 14 amino acids. Germline V CDR1 and CDR2: MNHEY, SVGEGT. CDR3 DNA sequence: TGTGCCAGCAGTTCCGGACTAGCGGGGGGGCCTCCGTTCTTC. This sequence encodes CASSSGLAGGPPFF.

This clonotype was seen only a few times. V is TRBV27 and J is TRBJ1-1; no definite D call. CDR3 length: 14 residues. The V end lost 1 base, the J end lost 5 bases, and 11 bases lay between the germline ends. Germline values: CDR1 MNHEY, CDR2 SMNVEV (reference sequence). The CDR3 here is CASSLYGERTEAFF. The CDR3 DNA is TGTGCCAGCAGTTTATATGGGGAGCGAACTGAAGCTTTCTTT.

The chain couples TRBV27 to TRBJ1-5; D remains ambiguous. The germline CDR1 and CDR2 sequences are MNHEY and SMNVEV (reference sequence). This CDR3 comprises 15 residues. The V end was cut by 3 bases, the J end by 5 bases, with 14 bases between. CDR3 sequence reads: CASSFGQLGYQPQHF. The CDR3 nucleotides read TGTGCCAGCAGTTTTGGCCAATTGGGTTATCAGCCCCAGCATTTT.

This clonotype was observed a handful of times. CDR3 nucleotides: TGCGCCAGCAGCTTGGGGCAACCGGCCACCGATGAGCAGTTCTTC. Translated, it gives CASSLGQPATDEQFF. The chain has TRBV5-1 and TRBJ2-1; D is unresolved. The length of the CDR3 is 15 residues. The V end was cut by 0 bases, the J end by 8 bases, with 15 bases between. Germline CDR1 and CDR2: SGHRS and YFSETQ.

This chain joins TRBV6-2 or TRBV6-3 and TRBJ2-3; 9 positions match TRBD2. V was pared by 2 bases and J by 0 bases, with 9 bases of the junction left unmatched. The germline V gene encodes CDR1 MNHEY and CDR2 SVGEGT. The CDR3 runs 18 residues. DNA for the CDR3: TGTGCCAGCAGTTACCCTATACTAGCGGGCGAAAGCACAGATACGCAGTATTTT. Protein sequence: CASSYPILAGESTDTQYF.

The table lists this clonotype with many counts. The V gene is TRBV5-1, the J gene TRBJ2-6, with D possibly matching TRBD1 (5 bases). The V gene lost 4 bases and the J gene lost 0 bases, with 14 bases spanning the gap. This CDR3 contains 17 residues. Germline V gene data show CDR1 as SGHRS and CDR2 as YFSETQ. This CDR3 is CASSLTTTASGANVLTF. CDR3 bases: TGCGCCAGCAGCCTAACGACGACAGCCTCTGGGGCCAACGTCCTGACTTTC.

This clonotype appeared many times. The genes are TRBV6-6 and TRBJ2-7; 9 bases match TRBD1. With 4 bases clipped from V and 4 bases from J, the junction kept 11 bases outside the gene matches. CDR3 length equals 16 residues. Germline CDR1 and CDR2: MNHNY and SVGAGI (reference sequence). The CDR3 nucleotides read TGTGCCAGCAGTTCAGCCGGACAGGGGTTGATTTACGAGCAGTACTTC. Translating it yields CASSSAGQGLIYEQYF.

This clonotype was found a few times. This chain links TRBV7-9 with TRBJ2-7, with 8 bases fitting TRBD2. Germline V gene data show CDR1 as SEHNR and CDR2 as FQNEAQ (reference sequence). The ends lost 7 bases at V and 4 bases at J; junction bases unmatched: 9. The CDR3 consists of 14 residues. CDR3 DNA: TGTGCCAGCACCTGGGATAGCGGGAAATACGAGCAGTACTTC. This translates into CASTWDSGKYEQYF.

This clonotype was picked up a small number of times. The genes are TRBV3-1 and TRBJ2-3; 9 bases align to TRBD1. V shed 5 bases and J 3 bases; nucleotides not matched to a gene: 3. CDR3 length equals 14 residues. Looked up from germline, CDR1 is LGHDT and CDR2 is YNNKEL (reference sequence). The CDR3 nucleotides read TGTGCCAGCAGCGGAGGGACAGGGACAGATACGCAGTATTTT. This translates into CASSGGTGTDTQYF.

This clonotype was counted only a few times. The DNA of the CDR3 is TGTGCCAGCAGCTCGCGGGACAGTAATTCACCCCTCCACTTT. It specifies CASSSRDSNSPLHF. The rearrangement uses TRBV7-9 and TRBJ1-6, with 7 nucleotides matching TRBD1. V shed 4 bases and J 6 bases; nucleotides not matched to a gene: 3. CDR1 and CDR2 (germline): SEHNR, FQNEAQ (reference sequence). This CDR3 region has 14 residues.

This clonotype has more than one count but fewer than ten. The chain joins TRBV7-2 to TRBJ2-3; D perhaps matches TRBD1 (5 bases). The CDR3 totals 14 residues. The V end was cut by 7 bases, the J end by 3 bases, with 14 bases between. The germline CDR1 and CDR2 sequences are SGHTA and FQGNSA. The CDR3 bases are TGTGCCAGCACCCCCTTGGGGCGGACAGATACGCAGTATTTT. Translated: CASTPLGRTDTQYF.

This clonotype showed up just a few times. The chain joins TRBV6-5 to TRBJ1-6; unclear D gene. V gave up 6 bases and J gave up 8 bases, with 8 bases separating them. This CDR3 has 12 residues. Germline V lookup: CDR1 MNHEY, CDR2 SVGAGI. CDR3: CASREADSPLHF. In DNA form, the CDR3 reads TGTGCCAGCAGGGAAGCTGATTCACCCCTCCACTTT.

This clonotype was detected only a few times. The rearrangement joins TRBV29-1 to TRBJ2-1, with 9 bases that match TRBD2. The V gene end was trimmed by 4 bases and the J gene end by 3 bases; junction bases not matched to a gene: 4. The CDR3 totals 14 residues. Germline V lookup: CDR1 SQVTM, CDR2 ANQGSEA. This chain's CDR3 is CSVVSLAGYNEQFF. The CDR3 bases are TGCAGCGTTGTCTCACTAGCGGGCTACAATGAGCAGTTCTTC.